Listed here are 3 T cell receptor beta chains from one sample, sequenced in a study of blood T cell repertoires in COVID-19. The repertoire was sequenced with immunoSEQ multiplex PCR; TCRdb's copy has only in-frame clones and lacks some. The table shows around 170,000 clones, with about 90% occurring only once. Sequenced sample: PBMCs or T cells enriched from blood (not recorded which). These receptors all stem from a woman aged 45-59 years who had recovered from COVID-19.

This chain links TRBV14 with TRBJ2-6; 9 bases are shared with TRBD1. The germline gives CDR1 SGHDN, CDR2 FVKESK. The CDR3 length is 20 residues. The junction had 15 bases not matched to a gene; V was cut back by 2 bases and J by 4 bases. CDR3 nucleotides: TGTGCCAGCAGCCAAAGGTGGGGAGGGACAGGGACGTCCGGGGCCAACGTCCTGACTTTC. Its translation is CASSQRWGGTGTSGANVLTF.

The genes are TRBV6-5 and TRBJ1-5, with TRBD1 matching over 7 bases. In germline, CDR1 is MNHEY, CDR2 SVGAGI. There are 15 residues in the CDR3. The V segment lost 5 bases and the J segment 2 bases; nucleotides outside the gene matches: 6. The CDR3 bases are TGTGCCAGCAGTCTGACAGGGTCCGGCAATCAGCCCCAGCATTTT. Protein: CASSLTGSGNQPQHF.

The chain has TRBV29-1 and TRBJ2-7; TRBD1 matches 10 bases. Germline V gives CDR1 SQVTM, CDR2 ANQGSEA. The V gene end was trimmed by 6 bases and the J gene end by 1 base; junction bases not matched to a gene: 6. This CDR3 contains 14 residues. CDR3 residues: CSVPTGGGSYEQYF. Here the CDR3 DNA reads TGCAGCGTACCGACAGGGGGCGGGTCCTACGAGCAGTACTTC.